The clone carrying this T cell receptor beta chain was detected only a few times. Its target is not known. The sample originates from a study of Ad26.COV2.S vaccination and SARS-CoV-2 variants. Germline V lookup: CDR1 MGHDK, CDR2 SYGVNS. Trimming removed 3 bases from V and 4 bases from J, with 13 bases in between. The CDR3 is 15 residues long. Overall study results and limits: The analyses of TCR breadth and depth may have understated the size of total T cell responses. Substantial breadth was reported for post-vaccination spike-specific CD8+ and CD4+ T cells. Among vaccine recipients, spike-specific TCR breadth exceeded that of placebo recipients.

Assay used: immunoSEQ multiplex PCR; TCRdb lists only in-frame clones, some missing. The sample has 300,000 to 400,000 clones, around 92% seen once. The TCR originated in a human donor who had recovered from COVID-19. The sample here was peripheral blood, taken after recovery from COVID-19. The chain is built from TRBV25-1 and TRBJ1-5; tentative D call: TRBD1 (6 bases). CDR3: CASSDFAGANQPQHF. CDR3 nucleotides: TGTGCCAGCAGTGACTTCGCAGGGGCAAATCAGCCCCAGCATTTT.